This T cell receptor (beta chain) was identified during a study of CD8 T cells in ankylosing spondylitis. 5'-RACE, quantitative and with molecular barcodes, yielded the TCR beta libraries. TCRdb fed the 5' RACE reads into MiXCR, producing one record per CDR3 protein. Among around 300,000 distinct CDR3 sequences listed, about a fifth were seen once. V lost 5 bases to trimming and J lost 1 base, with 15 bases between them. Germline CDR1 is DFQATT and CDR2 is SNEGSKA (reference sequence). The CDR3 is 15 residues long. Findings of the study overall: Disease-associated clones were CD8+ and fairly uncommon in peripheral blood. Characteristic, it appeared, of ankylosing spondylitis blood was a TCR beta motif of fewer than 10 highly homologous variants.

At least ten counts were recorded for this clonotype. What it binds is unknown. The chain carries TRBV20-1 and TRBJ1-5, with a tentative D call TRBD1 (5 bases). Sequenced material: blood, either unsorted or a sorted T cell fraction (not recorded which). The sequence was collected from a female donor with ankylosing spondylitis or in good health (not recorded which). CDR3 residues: CSAWGLGGSNQPQHF. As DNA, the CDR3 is TGCAGTGCTTGGGGGTTAGGAGGAAGCAATCAGCCCCAGCATTTT.